This note documents a single T cell receptor beta chain sequence. Its antigen is not known. Germline assignment: CDR1 LNHNV and CDR2 YYDKDF (reference sequence). Trimming removed 0 bases from V and 14 bases from J; junction bases left unmatched: 7. There are 15 residues in the CDR3. Negative isolation yielded CD8+ and CD4+ T cells; FACS enriched TEMRA cells. This record belongs to a study of CD8 T cells in Susac syndrome. Random-hexamer reverse transcription was applied to about 0.45 to 1 ug RNA. Amplification of TCR beta CDR3 by immunoSEQ multiplex PCR spanned 54 Vbeta and 13 Jbeta. TCRdb used MiXCR to reprocess the immunoSEQ multiplex PCR reads, holding one entry per CDR3 protein. In the table there are 100,000 to 150,000 distinct CDR3 sequences, less than 95% of which are singletons. Study-level findings and limits: Individuals included in the TCR sequencing and HLA analysis were acknowledged by the study to be relatively few in number.

The sequencing input was CD4+ T cells from PBMCs. V and J are TRBV15 and TRBJ2-3, with 14 bases that match TRBD2. The sequence came from a human donor in good health. The CDR3 DNA sequence: TGTGCCACCAGCAGAGAACCGGGACTAGCGGGAGATGTGTATTTT. This sequence encodes CATSREPGLAGDVYF.